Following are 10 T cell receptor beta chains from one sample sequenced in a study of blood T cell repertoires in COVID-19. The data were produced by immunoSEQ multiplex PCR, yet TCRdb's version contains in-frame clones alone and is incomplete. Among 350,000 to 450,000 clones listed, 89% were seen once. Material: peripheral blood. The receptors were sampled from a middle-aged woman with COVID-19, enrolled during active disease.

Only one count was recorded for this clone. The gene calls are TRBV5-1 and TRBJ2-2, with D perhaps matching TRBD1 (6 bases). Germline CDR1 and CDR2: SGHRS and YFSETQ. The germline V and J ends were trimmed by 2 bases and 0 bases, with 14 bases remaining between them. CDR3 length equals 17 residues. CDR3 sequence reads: CASSFNRVSTNTGELFF. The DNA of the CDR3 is TGCGCCAGCAGCTTTAACAGGGTATCTACGAACACCGGGGAGCTGTTTTTT.

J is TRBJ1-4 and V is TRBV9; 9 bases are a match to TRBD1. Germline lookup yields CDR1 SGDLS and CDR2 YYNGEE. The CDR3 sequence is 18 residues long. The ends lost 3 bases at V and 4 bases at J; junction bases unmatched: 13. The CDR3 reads CASSAGIVRDRDNEKLFF. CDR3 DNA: TGTGCCAGCAGCGCGGGCATAGTCCGGGACAGGGATAATGAAAAACTGTTTTTT.

This CDR3 is CSASSSGGRDTQYF. The DNA for the CDR3 is TGCAGTGCTAGTAGTAGCGGGGGGAGGGATACGCAGTATTTT. The chain employs TRBV20-1 and TRBJ2-3, with 10 bases fitting TRBD2. The CDR3 has 14 residues. CDR1 DFQATT and CDR2 SNEGSKA come from the germline V gene (reference sequence). Trimming removed 3 bases from V and 6 bases from J; junction bases left unmatched: 6.

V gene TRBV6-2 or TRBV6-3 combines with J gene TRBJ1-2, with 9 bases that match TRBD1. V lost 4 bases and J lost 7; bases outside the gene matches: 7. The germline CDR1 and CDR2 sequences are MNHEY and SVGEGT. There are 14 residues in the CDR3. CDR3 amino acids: CASSSRDREVGYTF. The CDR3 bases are TGTGCCAGCAGTTCCCGGGACAGGGAGGTTGGCTACACCTTC.

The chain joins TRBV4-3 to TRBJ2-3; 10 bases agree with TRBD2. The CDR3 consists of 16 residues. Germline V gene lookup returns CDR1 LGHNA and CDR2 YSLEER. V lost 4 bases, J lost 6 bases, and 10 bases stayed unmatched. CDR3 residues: CASSPRLAGVTDTQYF. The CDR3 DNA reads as TGCGCCAGCAGCCCCCGTCTAGCGGGAGTCACTGATACGCAGTATTTT.

CDR3 amino acids: CASRSGLYGYTF. CDR3 nucleotide sequence: TGTGCCAGCAGGTCTGGACTCTATGGCTACACCTTC. The chain uses TRBV5-4 and TRBJ1-2; D not resolved. From germline, CDR1 is SGHNT and CDR2 YYREEE (reference sequence). The CDR3 is 12 amino acids. The ends were cut back, 5 bases at V and 4 bases at J, with 9 bases in the middle.

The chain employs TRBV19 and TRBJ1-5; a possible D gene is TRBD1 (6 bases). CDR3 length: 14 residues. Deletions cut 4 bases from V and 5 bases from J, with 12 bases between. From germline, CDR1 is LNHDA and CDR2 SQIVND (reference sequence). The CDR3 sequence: CASSTNNRDQPQHF. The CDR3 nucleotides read TGTGCCAGTAGTACCAACAACAGGGATCAGCCCCAGCATTTT.

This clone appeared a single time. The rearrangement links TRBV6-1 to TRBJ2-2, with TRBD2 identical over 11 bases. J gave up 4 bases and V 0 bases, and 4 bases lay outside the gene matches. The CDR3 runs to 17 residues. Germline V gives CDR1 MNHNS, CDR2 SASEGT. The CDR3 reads CASSEAGLADLTGELFF. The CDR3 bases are TGTGCCAGCAGTGAAGCGGGACTAGCGGACCTCACCGGGGAGCTGTTTTTT.

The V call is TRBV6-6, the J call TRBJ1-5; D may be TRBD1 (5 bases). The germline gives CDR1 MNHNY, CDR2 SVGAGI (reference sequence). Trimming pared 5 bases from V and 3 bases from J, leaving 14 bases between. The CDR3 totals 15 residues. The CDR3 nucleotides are TGTGCCAGCAGTGGGGCGCAGGTGCTCAATCAGCCCCAGCATTTT. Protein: CASSGAQVLNQPQHF.

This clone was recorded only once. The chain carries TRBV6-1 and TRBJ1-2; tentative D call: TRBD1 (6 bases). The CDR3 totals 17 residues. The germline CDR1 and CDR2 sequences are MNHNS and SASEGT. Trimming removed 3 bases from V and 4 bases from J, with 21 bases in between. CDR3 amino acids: CASSEEALQGESYGYTF. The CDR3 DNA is TGTGCCAGCAGTGAGGAAGCGTTACAGGGCGAATCCTATGGCTACACCTTC.